This record covers a single T cell receptor beta chain. Antigen: not known. The data belong to a study of early T cells in non-severe SARS-CoV-2 infection. Study context: Sequencing of bulk RNA from unsorted whole blood was done, without chain pairing. Findings and limits, study-wide: Anti-spike CD8 responses were favored by VDJdb matching, which missed private and CD4 specificities.

Each single cDNA molecule received a unique molecular identifier. TCRdb processed the 5' RACE reads anew with MiXCR; each CDR3 protein has one entry. The sample includes tens of thousands of distinct CDR3 sequences, about 14% of them seen just once. Trimming took 9 bases from V and 11 from J, leaving 17 bases between them. This CDR3 comprises 13 residues. Germline CDR1 reads SNHLY; CDR2 reads FYNNEI. The J gene is TRBJ1-6, the V gene TRBV2; D might be TRBD1 (5 bases). The sequence came from an adult who was a healthcare worker with PCR-confirmed SARS-CoV-2 infection or an uninfected control (not recorded which). Sequencing input: whole blood. The CDR3 nucleotides are TGTGCCAGTAAAGGGTCAGGGTACGCACCCCTCCACTTT. Protein sequence: CASKGSGYAPLHF. Together with reference TRBV2 and TRBJ1-6, the CDR3 gives the full variable domain: EPEVTQTPSHQVTQMGQEVILRCVPISNHLYFYWYRQILGQKVEFLVSFYNNEISEKSEIFDDQFSVERPDGSNFTLKIRSTKLEDSAMYFCASKGSGYAPLHFGNGTRLTVT.